Following are 27 T cell receptor beta chains from one sample sequenced in a study of blood T cells in healthy people across ages. Next came a second PCR, run for roughly 6 to 11 cycles, which used a sample-barcoded 5' primer along with a J-beta primer mix. MiXCR was run by TCRdb on the 5' RACE reads, yielding one entry per CDR3 protein. Among hundreds of thousands of distinct CDR3 sequences listed, more than 20% were seen once. The sequenced sample consisted of blood. The receptor source for this set is a man between 65 and 85 years old in good health.

This clonotype was counted many times. The rearrangement uses TRBV6-6 and TRBJ1-2; maybe TRBD1 (5 bases). The V and J ends lost 6 bases and 4 bases respectively, with 9 bases between them. Germline V gives CDR1 MNHNY, CDR2 SVGAGI (reference sequence). This CDR3 has 12 amino acids. CDR3 sequence: CASRDQGYGYTF. CDR3 coding DNA: TGTGCCAGCAGGGACCAGGGCTATGGCTACACCTTC.

DNA of the CDR3: TGTGCCAGCAGTGCTTGGGGATTCACCTACAATGAGCAGTTCTTC. As protein: CASSAWGFTYNEQFF. V usage is TRBV28 and J usage is TRBJ2-1; D gene uncertain. Germline CDR1 reads MDHEN; CDR2 reads SYDVKM. The V and J ends lost 5 bases and 2 bases respectively, with 13 bases between them. The length of the CDR3 is 15 residues.

In this sample, this clonotype turned up a few times. The chain recombines TRBV7-6 with TRBJ2-5, with 7 nucleotides matching TRBD1. Germline V gene lookup returns CDR1 SGHVS and CDR2 FNYEAQ. V shed 5 bases and J 5 bases; nucleotides not matched to a gene: 8. The CDR3 runs 14 residues. Here the CDR3 DNA reads TGTGCCAGCAGCACCTCAGGGGGTTCGGAGACCCAGTACTTC. This gives the protein CASSTSGGSETQYF. Drawing the rest from reference TRBV7-6 and TRBJ2-5, the complete variable domain is GAGVSQSPRYKVTKRGQDVALRCDPISGHVSLYWYRQALGQGPEFLTYFNYEAQQDKSGLPNDRFSAERPEGSISTLTIQRTEQRDSAMYRCASSTSGGSETQYFGPGTRLLVL.

The chain combines TRBV6-5 with TRBJ1-2; D may be TRBD1 (5 bases). CDR1 is MNHEY and CDR2 is SVGAGI in the germline V gene. V shed 2 bases and J shed 4 bases, with 8 bases lying between them. There are 13 residues in the CDR3. The CDR3, as DNA: TGTGCCAGCAGTTACGGGGGGGTCTATGGCTACACCTTC. Translated, it gives CASSYGGVYGYTF.

There are a few counts of this clonotype. This CDR3 reads CASSQKFTAKDLVKNIQYF. Here the CDR3 DNA reads TGTGCCAGCAGCCAAAAATTCACGGCTAAAGATTTAGTCAAAAACATTCAGTACTTC. V usage is TRBV3-1 and J usage is TRBJ2-4; D is unclear. CDR1 LGHDT and CDR2 YNNKEL come from the germline V gene (reference sequence). This CDR3 is built from 19 residues. The V end lost 2 bases, the J end lost 3 bases, and 23 bases lay between the germline ends.

The chain joins TRBV15 to TRBJ2-5, with D possibly being TRBD1 (6 bases). Germline values: CDR1 LNHNV, CDR2 YYDKDF (reference sequence). CDR3 length: 14 amino acids. The germline V and J ends were trimmed by 5 bases and 2 bases, with 12 bases remaining between them. CDR3 sequence reads: CATSGQPRQETQYF. The CDR3 DNA sequence: TGTGCCACCAGCGGACAGCCGCGGCAAGAGACCCAGTACTTC.

This clonotype was observed at least ten times. This rearrangement joins TRBV28 to TRBJ2-3, with 13 nucleotides matching TRBD2. V trimming: 5 bases; J trimming: 2 bases; junction bases outside the gene matches: 10. This CDR3 is built from 18 residues. Germline V CDR1 and CDR2: MDHEN, SYDVKM. CDR3 protein: CASSRSIGLAGDTDTQYF. For the CDR3, the DNA is TGTGCCAGCAGTCGGAGTATCGGACTAGCGGGGGACACAGATACGCAGTATTTT.

The chain joins TRBV12-3 or TRBV12-4 to TRBJ2-3; D remains ambiguous. Trimming took 3 bases from V and 4 from J, leaving 5 bases between them. This CDR3 is 12 amino acids long. CDR3 sequence reads: CASSFGPDTQYF. DNA of the CDR3: TGTGCCAGCAGTTTTGGGCCAGATACGCAGTATTTT.

This clonotype was counted between two and nine times. The chain couples TRBV7-9 to TRBJ2-7; D might be TRBD1 or TRBD2, each matching 5 bases. CDR1 SEHNR and CDR2 FQNEAQ come from the germline V gene (reference sequence). V gave up 5 bases and J gave up 0 bases, with 11 bases separating them. The CDR3 sequence is 14 residues long. In nucleotides, the CDR3 is TGTGCCAGCAGCAACTCCGGGACCTCCTACGAGCAGTACTTC. Residues: CASSNSGTSYEQYF.

The chain uses TRBV9 and TRBJ2-5; 7 bases map to TRBD2. CDR1 and CDR2 (germline): SGDLS, YYNGEE. The CDR3 spans 14 residues. Trimming cost V 0 bases and J 4 bases; bases outside gene matches: 3. CDR3 nucleotides: TGTGCCAGCAGCGTAGGCTGGGGGGGAGAGACCCAGTACTTC. Translation gives CASSVGWGGETQYF.

The J gene is TRBJ2-5, the V gene TRBV5-6; 10 bases are a match to TRBD1. The ends lost 3 bases at V and 5 bases at J; junction bases unmatched: 4. CDR1 SGHDT and CDR2 YYEEEE come from the germline V gene. The CDR3 spans 14 residues. The CDR3: CASSSEDRGETQYF. The CDR3 DNA reads as TGTGCCAGCAGCTCAGAGGACAGGGGGGAGACCCAGTACTTC.

This chain uses TRBV18 with TRBJ2-1, with 9 bases that match TRBD1. The junction had 5 bases not matched to a gene; V was cut back by 5 bases and J by 6 bases. This CDR3 contains 14 residues. From germline, CDR1 is KGHSH and CDR2 LQKENI. This CDR3 reads CASSFSTGGNEQFF. CDR3 sequence (DNA): TGTGCCAGCTCATTCTCGACAGGGGGCAATGAGCAGTTCTTC.

This clonotype has a count of ten or more. The rearrangement links TRBV29-1 to TRBJ2-5; D gene ambiguous. The CDR3 has 13 amino acids. From germline, CDR1 is SQVTM and CDR2 ANQGSEA. Trimming stripped 4 bases from V and 2 bases from J, with 11 bases between. CDR3 residues: CSVVARRQETQYF. The CDR3 nucleotides are TGCAGCGTTGTGGCCAGGCGACAAGAGACCCAGTACTTC.

The sample holds a few counts of this clonotype. This sequence joins TRBV5-1 and TRBJ2-3; 8 bases are a match to TRBD2. The germline CDR1 and CDR2 sequences are SGHRS and YFSETQ. V was pared by 5 bases and J by 3 bases, with 8 bases of the junction left unmatched. The CDR3 length is 15 residues. CDR3 nucleotide sequence: TGCGCCAGCAGGGAAGCGGGAGTTGGGACAGATACGCAGTATTTT. As protein: CASREAGVGTDTQYF.

This clonotype was seen only a few times. The chain has TRBV29-1 and TRBJ2-7; D gene ambiguous. CDR1 is SQVTM and CDR2 is ANQGSEA in the germline V gene. The CDR3 spans 14 residues. Deletions cut 1 base from V and 0 bases from J, with 10 bases between. The DNA for the CDR3 is TGCAGCGTTGAAGGTACACCGAGCTCCTACGAGCAGTACTTC. Its translation: CSVEGTPSSYEQYF.

This clonotype has a handful of counts. The chain combines TRBV7-9 with TRBJ1-4; the D gene is possibly TRBD1 (5 bases). Trimming left V 3 bases short and J 7 bases short, with 12 bases between. The germline gives CDR1 SEHNR, CDR2 FQNEAQ (reference sequence). The CDR3 is made up of 14 amino acids. CDR3 protein: CASSFGGRSEKLFF. The CDR3 DNA reads TGTGCCAGCAGCTTCGGGGGGAGGAGTGAAAAACTGTTTTTT.

The chain carries TRBV2 and TRBJ2-3; 9 bases fit TRBD1. Germline CDR1 reads SNHLY; CDR2 reads FYNNEI. The CDR3 length is 14 residues. Germline trimming cut 6 bases from V and 3 bases from J; bases unmatched to any gene: 4. The CDR3 region has the DNA TGTGCCAGCAGACTTGGACAGGGGACAGATACGCAGTATTTT. This gives the protein CASRLGQGTDTQYF.

This chain uses TRBV7-9 with TRBJ2-1, with TRBD2 identical over 8 bases. The last part of the DNA fits TRBJ2-5 better; the J call may be wrong. CDR1 is SEHNR and CDR2 is FQNEAQ in the germline V gene (reference sequence). This CDR3 region has 15 residues. CDR3 region: CASSSRGGLRETQYF. The CDR3 nucleotides read TGTGCCAGCAGCTCCCGGGGGGGCCTACGGGAGACCCAGTACTTC.

This clonotype turned up a few times. The V call is TRBV14, the J call TRBJ2-5; D remains ambiguous. Between the trimmed V and J ends, which lost 0 bases and 7 bases, there was a span of 9 bases. The CDR3 totals 13 residues. Per germline, CDR1 SGHDN and CDR2 FVKESK. CDR3 sequence (DNA): TGTGCCAGCAGCCAAGATCGGGCCGGGACCCAGTACTTC. Protein: CASSQDRAGTQYF.

The chain uses TRBV29-1 and TRBJ2-3, with D tentatively TRBD1 (6 bases). Per germline, CDR1 SQVTM and CDR2 ANQGSEA. With 3 bases removed from V and 4 bases from J, the gap between germline ends came to 11 bases. CDR3 length: 13 residues. The CDR3 sequence is CSVDLQGPDTQYF. CDR3 bases: TGCAGCGTTGACCTCCAGGGGCCAGATACGCAGTATTTT.

The gene calls are TRBV7-9 and TRBJ2-5; no definite D call. CDR3 length: 12 residues. Trimming took off 2 bases at V and 7 bases at J, with 8 bases between the two ends. Germline loops: CDR1 SEHNR, CDR2 FQNEAQ (reference sequence). CDR3 coding DNA: TGTGCCAGCAGCTTACCCCTCGGGACCCAGTACTTC. It yields the protein CASSLPLGTQYF.

This clonotype occurred a few times. The chain recombines TRBV4-1 with TRBJ2-5, with D maybe TRBD2 (6 bases). The J call may be wrong; the DNA end is better matched by TRBJ2-7. The CDR3 is 16 residues long. The germline V gene has CDR1 MGHRA and CDR2 YSYEKL. CDR3 sequence reads: CASSLGYGRDAYEQYF. For the CDR3, the DNA is TGCGCCAGCAGCCTCGGGTATGGGCGGGACGCTTACGAGCAGTACTTC.

This sequence joins TRBV20-1 and TRBJ2-3; TRBD1 is a possible D gene (7 bases). The CDR3 extends over 17 amino acids. V shed 0 bases and J shed 0 bases, with 16 bases lying between them. CDR1 and CDR2 (germline): DFQATT, SNEGSKA (reference sequence). For the CDR3, the DNA is TGCAGTGCTAGAGATTGGCGGAGGGGGCCGAGCACAGATACGCAGTATTTT. Translated: CSARDWRRGPSTDTQYF.

The chain carries TRBV3-1 and TRBJ1-3; D unclear. V lost 0 bases and J 0 bases, leaving 9 bases between the germline ends. The CDR3 is 16 amino acids. Germline V gene data show CDR1 as LGHDT and CDR2 as YNNKEL (reference sequence). The CDR3 DNA is TGTGCCAGCAGCCAAGAATTGCTTAGCTCTGGAAACACCATATATTTT. Encoded protein: CASSQELLSSGNTIYF.

This clonotype was recorded many times. The V and J genes are TRBV7-9 and TRBJ2-7; D is unresolved. Trimming removed 5 bases at V and 5 bases at J, with 13 bases between. This CDR3 contains 13 residues. CDR1 and CDR2 (germline): SEHNR, FQNEAQ (reference sequence). CDR3 coding DNA: TGTGCCAGCAGCCATACTTATAGGCACGAGCAGTACTTC. Encoded protein: CASSHTYRHEQYF.

This clonotype has just a few counts. The chain combines TRBV11-1 with TRBJ2-1, with TRBD2 identical over 12 bases. Germline V gene sequence: CDR1 SGHAT, CDR2 FQDESV (reference sequence). The CDR3 runs 15 residues. V shed 5 bases and J 6 bases; nucleotides not matched to a gene: 5. The CDR3 loop reads CASSPQGLAGNEQFF. CDR3 bases: TGTGCCAGCAGCCCGCAGGGACTAGCGGGCAATGAGCAGTTCTTC. Using reference TRBV11-1 and TRBJ2-1 for the parts outside the CDR3, the full variable domain is EAEVAQSPRYKITEKSQAVAFWCDPISGHATLYWYRQILGQGPELLVQFQDESVVDDSQLPKDRFSAERLKGVDSTLKIQPAELGDSAMYLCASSPQGLAGNEQFFGPGTRLTVL.

This clonotype was detected ten times or more. This rearrangement joins TRBV7-2 to TRBJ2-1, with 7 positions matching TRBD2. V lost 1 base, J lost 4 bases, and 16 bases stayed unmatched. This CDR3 has 19 residues. The V gene's germline CDR1 is SGHTA and CDR2 FQGNSA. The CDR3 reads CASSLGPGRGGRGYNEQFF. As DNA, the CDR3 is TGTGCCAGCAGCTTAGGGCCGGGACGGGGCGGGAGAGGTTACAATGAGCAGTTCTTC.